This TCR beta chain was obtained from a study of CD8+CD57+ T cells in acquired aplastic anemia. Study-level background: The study obtained an average of around 3.4 ug of DNA from sorted CD4+ and CD8+ cells. About 11 million reads, on average, were obtained for CD4+ cells from healthy donors. Study findings and constraints: In common between the patients and the controls were some 29 CD8+ CDR3 sequences. In CD8+ cells, Simpson's diversity showed no significant difference between patients and controls.

This CDR3 has 16 amino acids. Germline values: CDR1 KGHSH, CDR2 LQKENI. The junction had 11 bases not matched to a gene; V was cut back by 2 bases and J by 5 bases. Investigators profiled TCR beta VDJ and CDR3 from genomic DNA template. TCRdb passed the reads through MiXCR, listing each CDR3 protein once. The top ten clones hold approximately 3.9% of a sample with hundreds of thousands of distinct CDR3 sequences, 65% to 80% of them seen once. In regard to this clonotype: Antigen unknown.

The clonotype comes from a human donor in good health, serving as a control. The genes are TRBV18 and TRBJ2-5, with 7 positions matching TRBD2. Source material: sorted CD4+, CD8+, or CD8+CD57+ T cells (not recorded which) from PBMCs. CDR3 protein: CASSPEGGLGSETQYF. CDR3 coding DNA: TGTGCCAGCTCACCAGAGGGAGGGTTGGGGTCGGAGACCCAGTACTTC.